The 4 T cell receptor beta chains below were found in one sample sequenced in a study of technical replicates of blood from four donors. Profiled with immunoSEQ multiplex PCR; TCRdb holds only in-frame clones, not every one. The table includes approximately 81,000 clones, over 90% detected once. What was sequenced was T cells isolated from PBMCs. Receptors originate from a human donor in good health.

The chain links TRBV5-1 to TRBJ1-5; 7 positions match TRBD1. V lost 0 bases, J lost 2 bases, and 2 bases stayed unmatched. The CDR3 is 15 residues long. Germline V gene lookup returns CDR1 SGHRS and CDR2 YFSETQ. CDR3 sequence reads: CASSLGQGGNQPQHF. CDR3 DNA: TGCGCCAGCAGCTTGGGACAGGGAGGCAATCAGCCCCAGCATTTT.

The chain links TRBV13 to TRBJ1-2, with 7 bases lining up with TRBD1. V trimming: 6 bases; J trimming: 4 bases; junction bases outside the gene matches: 8. CDR3 length: 14 amino acids. The germline gives CDR1 PRHDT, CDR2 FYEKMQ (reference sequence). CDR3 protein: CASRPDRVSYGYTF. CDR3 sequence (DNA): TGTGCCAGCAGACCCGACAGGGTATCCTATGGCTACACCTTC.

The rearrangement links TRBV7-9 to TRBJ2-5; D unresolved. This CDR3 spans 15 amino acids. V was trimmed by 1 base and J by 5 bases, leaving 14 bases between them. Germline V lookup: CDR1 SEHNR, CDR2 FQNEAQ (reference sequence). CDR3 sequence: CASSLGGGAGETQYF. As DNA, the CDR3 is TGTGCCAGCAGCTTAGGAGGCGGTGCTGGGGAGACCCAGTACTTC.

V and J are TRBV6-4 and TRBJ1-1, with TRBD1 identical over 8 bases. The V and J ends lost 11 bases and 1 base, in that order; junction bases with no gene match: 6. This CDR3 is built from 13 residues. Germline V gene data show CDR1 as MRHNA and CDR2 as SNTAGT. The CDR3 DNA reads TGTGCCGGCCCCCAGGGGGCGAACACTGAAGCTTTCTTT. Translating it yields CAGPQGANTEAFF.